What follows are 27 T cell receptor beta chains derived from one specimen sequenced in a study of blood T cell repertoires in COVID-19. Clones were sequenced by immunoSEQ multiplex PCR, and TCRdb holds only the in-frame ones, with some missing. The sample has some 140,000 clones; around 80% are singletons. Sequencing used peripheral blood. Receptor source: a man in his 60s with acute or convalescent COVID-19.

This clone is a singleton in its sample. The CDR3 DNA follows: TGCGCCAGCAGCCAAGATCACAGGCTTGCCGAAGCTTTCTTT. Its translation is CASSQDHRLAEAFF. The V call is TRBV4-3, the J call TRBJ1-1, with a weak D call TRBD1 (5 bases). V lost 0 bases, J lost 8 bases, and 13 bases lay in between. The CDR3 extends over 14 amino acids. Germline V gene data show CDR1 as LGHNA and CDR2 as YSLEER.

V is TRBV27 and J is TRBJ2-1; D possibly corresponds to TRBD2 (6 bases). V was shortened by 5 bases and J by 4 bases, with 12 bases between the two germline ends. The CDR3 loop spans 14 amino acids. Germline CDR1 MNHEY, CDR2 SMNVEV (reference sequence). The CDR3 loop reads CASSADYVYNEQFF. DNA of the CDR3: TGTGCCAGCAGTGCGGACTACGTTTACAATGAGCAGTTCTTC.

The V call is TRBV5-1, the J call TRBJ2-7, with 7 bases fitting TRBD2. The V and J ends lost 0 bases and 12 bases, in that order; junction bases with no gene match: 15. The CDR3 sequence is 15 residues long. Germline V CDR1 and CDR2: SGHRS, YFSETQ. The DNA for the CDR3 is TGCGCCAGCAGCTTGGGGGACGGGGGGAACGGTTTGTCGTACTTC. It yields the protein CASSLGDGGNGLSYF. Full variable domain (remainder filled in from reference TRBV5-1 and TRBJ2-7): KAGVTQTPRYLIKTRGQQVTLSCSPISGHRSVSWYQQTPGQGLQFLFEYFSETQRNKGNFPGRFSGRQFSNSRSEMNVSTLELGDSALYLCASSLGDGGNGLSYFGPGTRLTVT.

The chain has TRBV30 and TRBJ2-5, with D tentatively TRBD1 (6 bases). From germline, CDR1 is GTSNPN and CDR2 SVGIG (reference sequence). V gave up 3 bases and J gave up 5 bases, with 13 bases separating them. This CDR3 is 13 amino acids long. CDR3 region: CAWRFTGMETQYF. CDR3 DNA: TGTGCCTGGAGATTCACAGGGATGGAGACCCAGTACTTC. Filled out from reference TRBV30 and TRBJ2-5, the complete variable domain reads SQTIHQWPATLVQPVGSPLSLECTVEGTSNPNLYWYRQAAGRGLQLLFYSVGIGQISSEVPQNLSASRPQDRQFILSSKKLLLSDSGFYLCAWRFTGMETQYFGPGTRLLVL.

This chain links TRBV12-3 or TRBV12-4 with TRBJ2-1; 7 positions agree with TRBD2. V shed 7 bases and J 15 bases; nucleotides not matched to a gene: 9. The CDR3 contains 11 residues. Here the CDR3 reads CASTPAGDRFF. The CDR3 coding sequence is TGTGCCAGCACCCCGGCGGGGGATCGGTTCTTC.

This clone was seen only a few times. The CDR3 loop is CASSLPGTDYGYTF. In DNA, the CDR3 is TGTGCCAGCAGCTTGCCCGGGACAGACTATGGCTACACCTTC. The J gene is TRBJ1-2, the V gene TRBV7-2, with 7 bases aligning to TRBD1. Germline-derived CDR1 and CDR2 are SGHTA and FQGNSA. Trimming removed 3 bases from V and 3 bases from J; junction bases left unmatched: 4. The CDR3 totals 14 residues.

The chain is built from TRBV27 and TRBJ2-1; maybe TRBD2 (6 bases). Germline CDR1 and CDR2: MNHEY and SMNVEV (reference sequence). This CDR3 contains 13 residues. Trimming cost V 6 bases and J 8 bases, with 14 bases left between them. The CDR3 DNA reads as TGTGCCAGCAGGATTCGGGGGAACGATGAGCAGTTCTTC. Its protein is CASRIRGNDEQFF.

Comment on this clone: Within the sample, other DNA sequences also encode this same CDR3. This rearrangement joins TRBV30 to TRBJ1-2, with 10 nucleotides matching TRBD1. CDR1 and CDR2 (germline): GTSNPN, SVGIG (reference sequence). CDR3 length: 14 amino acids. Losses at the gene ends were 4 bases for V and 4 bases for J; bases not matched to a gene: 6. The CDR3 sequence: CAWNRQGASYGYTF. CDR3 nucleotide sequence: TGTGCCTGGAATAGACAGGGGGCTTCCTATGGCTACACCTTC.

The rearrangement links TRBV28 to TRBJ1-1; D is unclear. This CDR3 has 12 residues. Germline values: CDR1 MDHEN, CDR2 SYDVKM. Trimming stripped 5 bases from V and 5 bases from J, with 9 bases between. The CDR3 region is CASSQRRTEAFF. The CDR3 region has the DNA TGTGCCAGCAGTCAGAGGCGGACTGAAGCTTTCTTT.

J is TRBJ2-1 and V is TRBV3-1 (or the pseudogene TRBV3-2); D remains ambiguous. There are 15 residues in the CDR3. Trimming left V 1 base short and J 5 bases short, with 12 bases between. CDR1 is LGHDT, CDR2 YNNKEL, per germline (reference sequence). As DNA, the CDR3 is TGTGCCAGCAGCCAAGCGTTGCTTAGAGACAATGAGCAGTTCTTC. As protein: CASSQALLRDNEQFF.

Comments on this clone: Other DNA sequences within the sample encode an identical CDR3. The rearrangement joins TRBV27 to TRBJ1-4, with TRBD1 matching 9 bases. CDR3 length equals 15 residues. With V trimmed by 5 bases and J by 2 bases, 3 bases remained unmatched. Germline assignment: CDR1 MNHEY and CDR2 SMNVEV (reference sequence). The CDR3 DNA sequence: TGTGCCAGCAGTCCACAGGGGGCGACTAATGAAAAACTGTTTTTT. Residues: CASSPQGATNEKLFF. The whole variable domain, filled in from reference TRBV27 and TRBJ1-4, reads EAQVTQNPRYLITVTGKKLTVTCSQNMNHEYMSWYRQDPGLGLRQIYYSMNVEVTDKGDVPEGYKVSRKEKRNFPLILESPSPNQTSLYFCASSPQGATNEKLFFGSGTQLSVL.

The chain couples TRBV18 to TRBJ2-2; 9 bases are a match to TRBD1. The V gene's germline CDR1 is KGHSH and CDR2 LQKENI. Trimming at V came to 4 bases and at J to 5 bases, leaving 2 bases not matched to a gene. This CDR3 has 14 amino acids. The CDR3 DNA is TGTGCCAGCTCACTGGACAGGGGAACCGGGGAGCTGTTTTTT. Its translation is CASSLDRGTGELFF.

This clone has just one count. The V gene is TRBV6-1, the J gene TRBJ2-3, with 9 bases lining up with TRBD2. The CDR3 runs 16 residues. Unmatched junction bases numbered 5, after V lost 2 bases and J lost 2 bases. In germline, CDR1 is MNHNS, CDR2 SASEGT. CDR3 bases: TGTGCCAGCAGTGAATTAGCGGGAGTGTCCACAGATACGCAGTATTTT. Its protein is CASSELAGVSTDTQYF.

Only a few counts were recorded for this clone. The CDR3 bases are TGTGCCAGCAGTGACAGGGGGTATGGCTACACCTTC. This sequence encodes CASSDRGYGYTF. The rearrangement links TRBV2 to TRBJ1-2; 7 bases are shared with TRBD1. This CDR3 comprises 12 residues. CDR1 is SNHLY, CDR2 FYNNEI, per germline. The junction had 0 bases not matched to a gene; V was cut back by 3 bases and J by 5 bases.

The CDR3 is CASSPGQVNQPQHF. The CDR3 nucleotides read TGTGCCAGCAGCCCCGGACAGGTCAATCAGCCCCAGCATTTT. V is TRBV3-1 (or the pseudogene TRBV3-2) and J is TRBJ1-5, with 7 bases that match TRBD1. The germline V gene has CDR1 LGHDT and CDR2 YNNKEL (reference sequence). With V trimmed by 4 bases and J by 3 bases, 3 bases remained unmatched. The CDR3 is made up of 14 amino acids.

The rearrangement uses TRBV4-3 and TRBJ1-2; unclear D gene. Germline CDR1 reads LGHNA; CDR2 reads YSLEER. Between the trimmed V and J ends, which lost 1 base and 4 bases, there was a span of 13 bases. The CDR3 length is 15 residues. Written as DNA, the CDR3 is TGCGCCAGCAGCCAAGGGACGGGAACCGTCTATGGCTACACCTTC. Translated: CASSQGTGTVYGYTF.

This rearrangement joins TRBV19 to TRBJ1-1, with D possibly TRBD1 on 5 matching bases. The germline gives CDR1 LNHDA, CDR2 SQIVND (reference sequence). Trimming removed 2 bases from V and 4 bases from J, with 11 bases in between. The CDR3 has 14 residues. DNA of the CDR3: TGTGCCAGTAGTATAATGCAAGGGGCCACTGAAGCTTTCTTT. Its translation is CASSIMQGATEAFF.

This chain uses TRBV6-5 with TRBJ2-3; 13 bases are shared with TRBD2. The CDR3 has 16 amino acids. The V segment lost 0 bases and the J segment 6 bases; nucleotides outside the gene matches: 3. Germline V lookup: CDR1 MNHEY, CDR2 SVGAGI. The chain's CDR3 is CASSYSRLAGGDTQYF. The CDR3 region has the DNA TGTGCCAGCAGTTACTCCCGACTAGCGGGAGGCGATACGCAGTATTTT.

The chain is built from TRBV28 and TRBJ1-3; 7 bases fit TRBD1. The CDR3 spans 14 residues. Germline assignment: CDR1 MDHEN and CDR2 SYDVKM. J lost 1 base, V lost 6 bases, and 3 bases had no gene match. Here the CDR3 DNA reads TGTGCCAGCAGCAAGACAGGGTCTGGAAACACCATATATTTT. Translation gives CASSKTGSGNTIYF.

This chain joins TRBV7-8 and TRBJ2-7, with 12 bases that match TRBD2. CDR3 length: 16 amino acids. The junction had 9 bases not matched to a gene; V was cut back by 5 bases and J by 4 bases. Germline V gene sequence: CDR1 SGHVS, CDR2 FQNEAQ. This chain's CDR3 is CASSRTSGTTLYEQYF. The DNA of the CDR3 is TGTGCCAGCAGCCGGACTAGCGGGACCACCCTGTACGAGCAGTACTTC.

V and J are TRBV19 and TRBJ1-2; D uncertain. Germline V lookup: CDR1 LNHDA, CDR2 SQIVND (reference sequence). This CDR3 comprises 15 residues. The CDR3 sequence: CASTSGSPPRYGYTF. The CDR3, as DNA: TGTGCTTCCACTTCCGGGAGCCCGCCGAGGTATGGCTACACCTTC.

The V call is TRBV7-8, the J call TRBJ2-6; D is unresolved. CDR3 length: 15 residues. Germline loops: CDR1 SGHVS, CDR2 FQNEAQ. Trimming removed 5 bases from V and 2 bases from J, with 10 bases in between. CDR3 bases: TGTGCCAGCAGCCTACTCCCGCCTGGGGCCAACGTCCTGACTTTC. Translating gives CASSLLPPGANVLTF.

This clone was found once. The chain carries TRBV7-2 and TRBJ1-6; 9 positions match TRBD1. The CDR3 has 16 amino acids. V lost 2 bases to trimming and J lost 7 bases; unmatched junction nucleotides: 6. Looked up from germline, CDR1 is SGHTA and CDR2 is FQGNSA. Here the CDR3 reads CASSLSGTGLNSPLHF. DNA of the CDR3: TGTGCCAGCAGCTTATCCGGGACAGGGCTAAATTCACCCCTCCACTTT.

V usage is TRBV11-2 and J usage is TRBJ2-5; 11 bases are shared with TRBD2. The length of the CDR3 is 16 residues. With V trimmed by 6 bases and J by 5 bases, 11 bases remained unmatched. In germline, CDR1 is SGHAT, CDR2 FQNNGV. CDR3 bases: TGTGCCAGCAGAACTGGGACTAGCGGTGTGCGGGAGACCCAGTACTTC. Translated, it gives CASRTGTSGVRETQYF. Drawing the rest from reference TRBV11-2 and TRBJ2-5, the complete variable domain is EAGVAQSPRYKIIEKRQSVAFWCNPISGHATLYWYQQILGQGPKLLIQFQNNGVVDDSQLPKDRFSAERLKGVDSTLKIQPAKLEDSAVYLCASRTGTSGVRETQYFGPGTRLLVL.

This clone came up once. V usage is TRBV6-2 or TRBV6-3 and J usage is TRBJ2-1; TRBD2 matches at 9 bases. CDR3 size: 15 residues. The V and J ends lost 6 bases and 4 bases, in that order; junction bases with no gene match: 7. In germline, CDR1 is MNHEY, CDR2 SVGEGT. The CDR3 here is CASSLGSGRYNEQFF. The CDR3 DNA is TGTGCCAGCAGCCTCGGGAGCGGGAGGTACAATGAGCAGTTCTTC.

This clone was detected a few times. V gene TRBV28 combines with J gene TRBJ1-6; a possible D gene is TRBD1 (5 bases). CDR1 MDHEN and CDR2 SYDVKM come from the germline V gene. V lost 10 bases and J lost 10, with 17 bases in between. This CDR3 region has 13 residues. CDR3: CATASAGRSPLHF. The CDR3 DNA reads TGTGCCACCGCCAGCGCAGGGCGATCACCCCTCCACTTT.

As DNA, the CDR3 is TGCGCCAGCAGCTCCTCCGGACTAGCCTCCTACAATGAGCAGTTCTTC. Its protein product is CASSSSGLASYNEQFF. V and J are TRBV5-1 and TRBJ2-1; 8 nucleotides align to TRBD2. The CDR3 runs to 16 residues. In germline, CDR1 is SGHRS, CDR2 YFSETQ. V gave up 3 bases and J gave up 0 bases; unmatched junction bases: 5.